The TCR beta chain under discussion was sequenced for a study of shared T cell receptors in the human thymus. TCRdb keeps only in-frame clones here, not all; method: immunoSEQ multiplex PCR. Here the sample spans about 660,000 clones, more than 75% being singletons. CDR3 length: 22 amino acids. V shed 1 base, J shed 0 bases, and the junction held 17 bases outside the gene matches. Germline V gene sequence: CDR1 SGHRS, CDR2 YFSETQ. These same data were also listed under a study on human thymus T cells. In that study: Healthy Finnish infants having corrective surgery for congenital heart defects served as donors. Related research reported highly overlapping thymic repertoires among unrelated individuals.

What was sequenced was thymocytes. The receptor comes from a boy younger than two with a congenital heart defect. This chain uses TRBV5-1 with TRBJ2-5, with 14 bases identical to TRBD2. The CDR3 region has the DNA TGCGCCAGCAGCTTGCGACAACAACTGGGACTAGCGGGGGACCTGTACCAAGAGACCCAGTACTTC. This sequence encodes CASSLRQQLGLAGDLYQETQYF.